This T cell receptor (beta chain) was observed in a study of T cells after yellow fever vaccination. Many counts were recorded for this clonotype. Template switching by 5'RACE produced TCR cDNA, adding a universal primer site and UMIs. TCRdb called the 5' RACE reads again in MiXCR, with one record for every CDR3 protein. The top ten clones hold less than 0.95% of a sample with more than 120,000 distinct CDR3 sequences, around 7.7% of them seen once. Sequencing was performed on CD4+ T cells sorted from PBMCs, taken 5 days after the yellow fever booster vaccination. The origin of this receptor is a man aged 25 to 40 who received the YFV17D yellow fever vaccine.

CDR3 residues: CSARVSGRLLETQYF. In DNA, the CDR3 is TGCAGTGCTAGGGTTAGCGGGAGGTTGTTGGAGACCCAGTACTTC. The chain employs TRBV20-1 and TRBJ2-5, with 10 positions matching TRBD2. This CDR3 has 15 amino acids. Looked up from germline, CDR1 is DFQATT and CDR2 is SNEGSKA (reference sequence). V dropped 3 bases and J dropped 5; count of bases not matched to a gene: 9.